This T cell receptor (beta chain) was sequenced for a study of identical twins. A single record per CDR3 protein comes from TCRdb applying MiXCR to the 5' RACE reads. The table has more than 600,000 distinct CDR3 sequences, over 15% seen once. This clonotype occurred a few times. Its antigen is unidentified. Overall study results and limits: Within cord blood, abundant beta clonotypes carried fewer insertions, but memory repertoires showed no such trend. Compared with models, monozygotic twins showed more out-of-frame TCR alpha sharing.

This CDR3 is built from 16 residues. Looked up from germline, CDR1 is WNHNN and CDR2 is SYGVQD (reference sequence). V was clipped by 9 bases and J by 3 bases; unmatched bases: 8. The same data also contributed to another study, on T cells expressing NK-cell markers. That source adds: Underlying the TCR beta repertoires were sorted CD3+CD56+NKG2C+, CD3+CD56+NKG2C- and CD3+CD56-NKG2C+ T cells. The study found these clonotypes also leading the CD3+CD56-NKG2C+ fraction in several donors.

The sample taken for sequencing was PBMCs. The sequence was obtained from a woman younger than 30 in good health. The V and J genes are TRBV10-1 and TRBJ2-1, with TRBD2 matching over 13 bases. The CDR3 nucleotides are TGCGCCAGGTGGACTAGCGGGGGTCCCTTCTACAATGAGCAGTTCTTC. The encoded protein is CARWTSGGPFYNEQFF.